This passage covers 13 T cell receptor beta chains from one sample sequenced in a study of cytomegalovirus exposure and HLA in healthy donors. Researchers ran the PCR with 60 Vbeta and 13 Jbeta primers. The table came from immunoSEQ multiplex PCR; TCRdb's copy has only in-frame clones and leaves some out. Counted here are over 150,000 clones, approximately 80% occurring once; the ten biggest clones make up 4.8%. Material for sequencing was PBMCs. These receptor sequences come from a man aged 18 to 29 in good health and CMV-seronegative.

The chain carries TRBV6-6 and TRBJ2-7; the D gene is possibly TRBD1 (6 bases). CDR3 length equals 11 residues. Germline CDR1 is MNHNY and CDR2 is SVGAGI (reference sequence). Deletions cut 7 bases from V and 7 bases from J, with 11 bases between. CDR3 sequence: CASNARGEQYF. In DNA form, the CDR3 reads TGTGCCAGCAACGCGAGGGGGGAGCAGTACTTC.

This chain joins TRBV10-3 and TRBJ2-7; D possibly corresponds to TRBD1 (5 bases). The CDR3 contains 13 residues. Germline-derived CDR1 and CDR2 are ENHRY and SYGVKD. V was shortened by 3 bases and J by 4 bases, with 10 bases between the two germline ends. DNA for the CDR3: TGTGCCATCAGTGAAGGGGTCGAGTACGAGCAGTACTTC. The encoded protein is CAISEGVEYEQYF.

The rearrangement links TRBV7-3 to TRBJ2-3; TRBD1 agrees at 12 bases. This CDR3 has 16 residues. After removal of 5 bases from V and 8 bases from J, the junction contained 11 bases not matched to a gene. Germline lookup yields CDR1 SGHTA and CDR2 FQGTGA. DNA of the CDR3: TGTGCCAGCAGCGCCTCCGGGACAGGGGGCGAATCTACGCAGTATTTT. Its translation: CASSASGTGGESTQYF.

The chain employs TRBV10-3 and TRBJ2-5; D uncertain. The CDR3 sequence is 13 residues long. V was pared by 2 bases and J by 4 bases, with 8 bases between. In germline, CDR1 is ENHRY, CDR2 SYGVKD. CDR3 sequence reads: CAISEPPLETQYF. In DNA form, the CDR3 reads TGTGCCATCAGTGAGCCCCCCCTAGAGACCCAGTACTTC.

The chain carries TRBV11-2 and TRBJ2-7, with D possibly TRBD2 on 6 matching bases. CDR1 and CDR2 from the germline V gene are SGHAT and FQNNGV. With 1 base removed from V and 3 bases from J, the gap between germline ends came to 13 bases. This CDR3 is built from 15 residues. CDR3 DNA sequence: TGTGCCAGCAGCTTAGTTTCGGGAGAGAACTACGAGCAGTACTTC. Its translation is CASSLVSGENYEQYF.

The gene calls are TRBV18 and TRBJ2-1; perhaps TRBD1 as D (5 bases). Germline CDR1 and CDR2: KGHSH and LQKENI. This CDR3 has 13 residues. The V and J ends lost 3 bases and 8 bases respectively, with 11 bases between them. DNA of the CDR3: TGTGCCAGCTCACCGCCAGGGAACGATGAGCAGTTCTTC. This sequence encodes CASSPPGNDEQFF.

This sequence joins TRBV2 and TRBJ2-1, with 7 nucleotides matching TRBD2. This CDR3 is 17 amino acids long. Per germline, CDR1 SNHLY and CDR2 FYNNEI. V lost 7 bases to trimming and J lost 5 bases; unmatched junction nucleotides: 17. CDR3: CASNRASGLLGNNEQFF. CDR3 sequence (DNA): TGTGCCAGCAACCGGGCTAGCGGACTACTGGGGAACAATGAGCAGTTCTTC. Full variable domain (missing parts from reference TRBV2 and TRBJ2-1): EPEVTQTPSHQVTQMGQEVILRCVPISNHLYFYWYRQILGQKVEFLVSFYNNEISEKSEIFDDQFSVERPDGSNFTLKIRSTKLEDSAMYFCASNRASGLLGNNEQFFGPGTRLTVL.

CDR3 nucleotide sequence: TGCGCCAGCAGCCAAGTGGGGGGGGGAAAGAACACTGAAGCTTTCTTT. Protein: CASSQVGGGKNTEAFF. The genes are TRBV4-1 and TRBJ1-1, with D tentatively TRBD1 (5 bases). There are 16 residues in the CDR3. Germline assignment: CDR1 MGHRA and CDR2 YSYEKL. V gave up 1 base and J gave up 1 base, with 13 bases separating them.

The chain is built from TRBV29-1 and TRBJ2-5; possible D gene TRBD2, 6 bases. Germline loops: CDR1 SQVTM, CDR2 ANQGSEA. Between the trimmed V and J ends, which lost 4 bases and 0 bases, there was a span of 9 bases. The CDR3 has 13 amino acids. The CDR3 loop reads CSVVRDYQETQYF. The CDR3, as DNA: TGCAGCGTTGTTAGGGACTACCAAGAGACCCAGTACTTC.

For this clone: At one end the junction does not follow the germline gene, possibly because of a read error. The chain recombines TRBV7-7 with TRBJ1-5, with 9 bases matching TRBD1. This CDR3 spans 21 amino acids. Per germline, CDR1 SSHAT and CDR2 FNYEAQ (reference sequence). CDR3 nucleotides: TGTGCTAGCAGCTCCCCCGGGACAGGGACAATCTTTCTGTGTAGCAATCAGCCCCAGCATTTT. Translated: CASSSPGTGTIFLCSNQPQHF.

The chain combines TRBV5-1 with TRBJ1-2, with D possibly TRBD1 on 6 matching bases. V lost 0 bases to trimming and J lost 4 bases, with 13 bases between them. This CDR3 is 15 amino acids long. Germline V lookup: CDR1 SGHRS, CDR2 YFSETQ. CDR3 bases: TGCGCCAGCAGCTTGGATGGGCAGGGGTTCTATGGCTACACCTTC. Protein sequence: CASSLDGQGFYGYTF.

The chain carries TRBV30 and TRBJ2-1, with a tentative D call TRBD1 (7 bases). This CDR3 spans 15 amino acids. V lost 4 bases and J lost 2, with 15 bases in between. Germline CDR1 GTSNPN, CDR2 SVGIG (reference sequence). DNA of the CDR3: TGTGCCTGGAAACCAGGGGGGCGGGCCTACAATGAGCAGTTCTTC. Its translation is CAWKPGGRAYNEQFF.

This chain connects TRBV5-1 to TRBJ1-4; D is possibly TRBD1 (5 bases). The germline V gene encodes CDR1 SGHRS and CDR2 YFSETQ. Trimming shortened V by 0 bases and J by 7 bases, and 10 bases separated the two germline ends. This CDR3 is built from 14 residues. For the CDR3, the DNA is TGCGCCAGCAGCTTGGGGCAGGGATTTGAAAAACTGTTTTTT. Amino acid sequence: CASSLGQGFEKLFF.